The source of this T cell receptor beta chain is a study of CXCR3-negative and CXCR3-positive naive CD8 T cells. Study background: Per library, roughly 1.4 +/- 0.3 million reads; about 135 million TRB reads overall.

Researchers prepared the TRB cDNA libraries using 5' RACE with UMI labels. From the 5' RACE reads, TCRdb lists one entry per CDR3 protein and no DNA. The sample shows over 55,000 distinct CDR3 sequences, and 0.53% sits with its ten largest clones. CD45RO-CCR7+CD27+CD95- marked naive CD8+ T cells. Notes on this clonotype: Its antigen is unknown.

The CDR3 sequence is 16 residues long. Per the germline V gene, CDR1 is MNHNY and CDR2 is SVGAGI (reference sequence). Study-level findings and limits: Higher TRB CDR3 hydrophobicity marked CXCR3-positive naive cells relative to CXCR3-negative naive cells. Partly lower CXCR3 expression followed cryopreservation, and most assays relied on fresh PBMCs. Comparably high diversity marked both naive subsets, whereas memory CD8+ cells had much lower diversity.

This chain uses TRBV6-6 with TRBJ2-7; TCRdb reports TRBD2, a call that lacks DNA to check it against. The sample comprised naive CXCR3+ CD8+ T cells from blood. The subset here: CD45RO-CCR7+CD27+CD95- naive CD8+ T cells expressing CXCR3 (TNR3+). The TCR comes from a human donor in good health. Some clones in this sample may be carry-over from other donors' samples. The CDR3 protein is CASSSLLAGGAGEQYF.